The 29 T cell receptor beta chains below come from one sample, sequenced in a study of cytomegalovirus exposure and HLA in healthy donors (dated by TCRdb to 2016 to 2017). The library was obtained by the immunoSEQ multiplex PCR assay. A mixture of 60 forward primers for TCR Vbeta segments and 13 reverse primers for TCR Jbeta segments was used in the multiplex PCR. The immuneACCESS repertoire file appears here via TCRdb, limited to in-frame rearrangements. These files lack a portion of the clones; in checked studies, under half of the deficit traces to unresolved V genes, and the cause of the others is not known. Counted in this sample were approximately 180,000 clones; about 88% of them appeared once. The ten largest clonotypes hold roughly 0.24% of the sample. The sample taken for sequencing was PBMCs. The origin of the receptors is a girl in the first two years of life in good health and CMV-seronegative.

This rearrangement joins TRBV5-3 to TRBJ1-3, with 8 bases matching TRBD1. TRBV5-3 falls under the ORF class, with uncertain function. Trimming cost V 2 bases and J 0 bases; bases outside gene matches: 7. The length of the CDR3 is 17 residues. The CDR3 region is CARSFGTGPSSGNTIYF. The CDR3 DNA follows: TGTGCCAGAAGCTTCGGGACAGGACCGAGCTCTGGAAACACCATATATTTT.

This chain joins TRBV27 and TRBJ2-2, with 9 nucleotides matching TRBD1. The germline CDR1 and CDR2 sequences are MNHEY and SMNVEV (reference sequence). The CDR3 runs to 15 residues. V shed 5 bases and J 1 base; nucleotides not matched to a gene: 2. CDR3 DNA: TGTGCCAGCAGTGGGACAGGGCTGAACACCGGGGAGCTGTTTTTT. It translates to CASSGTGLNTGELFF.

This sequence joins TRBV30 and TRBJ2-4, with TRBD1 as a possible D gene (5 bases). In germline, CDR1 is GTSNPN, CDR2 SVGIG (reference sequence). Trimming removed 4 bases at V and 2 bases at J, with 12 bases between. The CDR3 spans 14 residues. This CDR3 reads CAWNQGLTKNIQYF. The CDR3 nucleotides read TGTGCCTGGAACCAGGGTTTAACCAAAAACATTCAGTACTTC.

The chain is built from TRBV30 and TRBJ2-1; 8 nucleotides line up with TRBD2. The germline gives CDR1 GTSNPN, CDR2 SVGIG (reference sequence). V shed 0 bases and J 4 bases; nucleotides not matched to a gene: 8. The CDR3 runs 16 residues. The CDR3 is CAWSVERGIRYNEQFF. CDR3 bases: TGTGCCTGGAGTGTTGAGCGGGGGATCCGATACAATGAGCAGTTCTTC. Full variable domain (rest looked up from reference TRBV30 and TRBJ2-1): SQTIHQWPATLVQPVGSPLSLECTVEGTSNPNLYWYRQAAGRGLQLLFYSVGIGQISSEVPQNLSASRPQDRQFILSSKKLLLSDSGFYLCAWSVERGIRYNEQFFGPGTRLTVL.

The chain employs TRBV13 and TRBJ2-1; TRBD2 matches at 10 bases. From germline, CDR1 is PRHDT and CDR2 FYEKMQ (reference sequence). The length of the CDR3 is 18 residues. With V trimmed by 5 bases and J by 2 bases, 12 bases remained unmatched. CDR3 protein: CASSPGLANYYTYNEQFF. The CDR3 DNA sequence: TGTGCCAGCAGCCCGGGACTAGCGAACTACTATACCTACAATGAGCAGTTCTTC.

The rearrangement links TRBV4-2 to TRBJ1-6; no definite D call. The germline V gene encodes CDR1 LGHNA and CDR2 YNFKEQ. The CDR3 length is 14 residues. The ends were cut back, 0 bases at V and 8 bases at J, with 8 bases in the middle. The CDR3 nucleotides are TGTGCCAGCAGCCAAGATTCAGGTTATTCACCCCTCCACTTT. Translation gives CASSQDSGYSPLHF.

This clone has just a few counts. CDR3: CASSVSFTDTQYF. The CDR3 bases are TGTGCCAGCAGCGTAAGCTTCACAGATACGCAGTATTTT. This rearrangement joins TRBV9 to TRBJ2-3; no clear D. There are 13 residues in the CDR3. The V end lost 1 base, the J end lost 2 bases, and 5 bases lay between the germline ends. In germline, CDR1 is SGDLS, CDR2 YYNGEE.

The chain employs TRBV5-4 and TRBJ2-2; TRBD2 agrees at 11 bases. This CDR3 contains 17 residues. Germline-derived CDR1 and CDR2 are SGHNT and YYREEE (reference sequence). With 4 bases clipped from V and 0 bases from J, the junction kept 5 bases outside the gene matches. CDR3 DNA sequence: TGTGCCAGCAGCGCCCTAGCGGGAGGCGCGAACACCGGGGAGCTGTTTTTT. This gives the protein CASSALAGGANTGELFF.

CDR3 sequence (DNA): TGCGCCAGCAGCCGAAGACTGGCCCCAGAAACTACAGATACGCAGTATTTT. Protein sequence: CASSRRLAPETTDTQYF. The V and J genes are TRBV5-1 and TRBJ2-3; D remains unclear. Germline CDR1 SGHRS, CDR2 YFSETQ. Trimming left V 4 bases short and J 3 bases short, with 21 bases between. The CDR3 is 17 residues long.

The V gene is TRBV27, the J gene TRBJ2-1; TRBD2 might be the D (5 bases). Looked up from germline, CDR1 is MNHEY and CDR2 is SMNVEV (reference sequence). The CDR3 extends over 15 amino acids. V dropped 3 bases and J dropped 0 bases, with 9 bases sitting between them. CDR3 DNA: TGTGCCAGCAGTTTGGCGGGCTTCTCCTACAATGAGCAGTTCTTC. It encodes CASSLAGFSYNEQFF.

This clone is a singleton in its sample. V and J are TRBV9 and TRBJ2-7, with 8 nucleotides matching TRBD2. V lost 3 bases and J lost 0; bases outside the gene matches: 5. CDR1 and CDR2 from the germline V gene are SGDLS and YYNGEE. The CDR3 has 15 amino acids. The CDR3 reads CASSASGSPSYEQYF. The CDR3 nucleotides are TGTGCCAGCAGCGCAAGCGGGAGTCCCTCCTACGAGCAGTACTTC.

The chain carries TRBV4-1 and TRBJ1-2; D is uncertain. The CDR3 spans 14 residues. V shed 3 bases and J shed 10 bases, with 18 bases lying between them. From germline, CDR1 is MGHRA and CDR2 YSYEKL. CDR3 bases: TGCGCCAGCAGCCAGGGCCTATACAGCTCTTTCTACACCTTC. This codes for CASSQGLYSSFYTF.

V is TRBV2 and J is TRBJ2-2, with D perhaps TRBD1 (6 bases). Trimming removed 6 bases from V and 0 bases from J, with 14 bases in between. The CDR3 loop spans 16 amino acids. Germline CDR1 and CDR2: SNHLY and FYNNEI. CDR3 amino acids: CASSGVDRTNTGELFF. CDR3 sequence (DNA): TGTGCCAGCAGCGGAGTGGACAGAACGAACACCGGGGAGCTGTTTTTT. The variable domain in full, with the rest retrieved from reference TRBV2 and TRBJ2-2, is EPEVTQTPSHQVTQMGQEVILRCVPISNHLYFYWYRQILGQKVEFLVSFYNNEISEKSEIFDDQFSVERPDGSNFTLKIRSTKLEDSAMYFCASSGVDRTNTGELFFGEGSRLTVL.

The chain has TRBV7-6 and TRBJ2-7; 11 bases fit TRBD1. Per germline, CDR1 SGHVS and CDR2 FNYEAQ. This CDR3 spans 19 amino acids. The V gene end was trimmed by 1 base and the J gene end by 0 bases; junction bases not matched to a gene: 11. The CDR3 loop reads CASSLDPGQGGPSSYEQYF. CDR3 DNA sequence: TGTGCCAGCAGCTTAGACCCGGGACAGGGGGGCCCGAGCTCCTACGAGCAGTACTTC.

The chain links TRBV7-3 to TRBJ2-2; 14 bases align to TRBD2. V shed 1 base, J shed 0 bases, and the junction held 7 bases outside the gene matches. CDR1 SGHTA and CDR2 FQGTGA come from the germline V gene. CDR3 length: 20 residues. CDR3 in amino acids: CASSLITGTSGGTNTGELFF. CDR3 DNA: TGTGCCAGCAGCTTAATTACGGGGACTAGCGGGGGCACGAACACCGGGGAGCTGTTTTTT.

In DNA form, the CDR3 reads TGTGCCAGCAGCAAACTCCGAAACACCATATATTTT. Encoded protein: CASSKLRNTIYF. The V gene is TRBV7-9, the J gene TRBJ1-3, with unresolved D. Germline CDR1 reads SEHNR; CDR2 reads FQNEAQ (reference sequence). The CDR3 is 12 amino acids. The V end lost 5 bases, the J end lost 5 bases, and 7 bases lay between the germline ends.

The V gene is TRBV5-6, the J gene TRBJ2-1, with TRBD2 as a possible D gene (5 bases). Looked up from germline, CDR1 is SGHDT and CDR2 is YYEEEE. The ends were cut back, 0 bases at V and 1 base at J, with 11 bases in the middle. The CDR3 spans 16 residues. For the CDR3, the DNA is TGTGCCAGCAGCTTGGATGGGTGGGAGTCCTACAATGAGCAGTTCTTC. This sequence encodes CASSLDGWESYNEQFF.

The rearrangement links TRBV7-3 to TRBJ2-1, with 7 bases fitting TRBD2. The CDR3 covers 13 residues. V lost 6 bases, J lost 9 bases, and 8 bases stayed unmatched. Per the germline V gene, CDR1 is SGHTA and CDR2 is FQGTGA. CDR3 coding DNA: TGTGCCAGCAGACAAACTAGCGACGGTGAGCAGTTCTTC. Protein product: CASRQTSDGEQFF.

The chain couples TRBV19 to TRBJ2-1; 8 bases are a match to TRBD1. Germline CDR1 reads LNHDA; CDR2 reads SQIVND (reference sequence). The CDR3 sequence is 14 residues long. V dropped 4 bases and J dropped 9; count of bases not matched to a gene: 8. The CDR3 spells CASSTDREKGEQFF. DNA of the CDR3: TGTGCCAGTAGTACGGACAGGGAGAAGGGTGAGCAGTTCTTC.

The chain recombines TRBV2 with TRBJ2-5; 13 nucleotides agree with TRBD2. CDR1 is SNHLY and CDR2 is FYNNEI in the germline V gene. With V trimmed by 3 bases and J by 4 bases, 8 bases remained unmatched. This CDR3 spans 17 amino acids. CDR3 loop: CASSDPRTSGGVETQYF. The CDR3 DNA reads as TGTGCCAGCAGTGACCCCCGGACTAGCGGGGGTGTAGAGACCCAGTACTTC.

The V call is TRBV29-1, the J call TRBJ1-2, with TRBD1 matching 8 bases. Germline V gene sequence: CDR1 SQVTM, CDR2 ANQGSEA. V gave up 6 bases and J gave up 4 bases; unmatched junction bases: 7. CDR3 length: 13 amino acids. CDR3 protein: CSVKRGQAYGYTF. The CDR3 DNA follows: TGCAGCGTGAAAAGGGGACAGGCCTATGGCTACACCTTC.

V usage is TRBV6-1 and J usage is TRBJ2-1, with TRBD2 matching 7 bases. The germline gives CDR1 MNHNS, CDR2 SASEGT. The CDR3 runs to 16 residues. Germline trimming cut 0 bases from V and 0 bases from J; bases unmatched to any gene: 2. CDR3 DNA sequence: TGTGCCAGCAGTGAAGCGGGGGGGTACTCCTACAATGAGCAGTTCTTC. It is translated as CASSEAGGYSYNEQFF.

This clone was found once. V is TRBV7-2 and J is TRBJ2-3, with a tentative D call TRBD2 (6 bases). With 2 bases removed from V and 4 bases from J, the gap between germline ends came to 10 bases. CDR3 length: 14 amino acids. Per germline, CDR1 SGHTA and CDR2 FQGNSA. This chain's CDR3 is CASSLSLASDTQYF. CDR3 nucleotide sequence: TGTGCCAGCAGCTTATCCCTAGCGTCAGATACGCAGTATTTT. Using reference TRBV7-2 and TRBJ2-3 for the parts outside the CDR3, the full variable domain is GAGVSQSPSNKVTEKGKDVELRCDPISGHTALYWYRQSLGQGLEFLIYFQGNSAPDKSGLPSDRFSAERTGGSVSTLTIQRTQQEDSAVYLCASSLSLASDTQYFGPGTRLTVL.

The V and J genes are TRBV11-2 and TRBJ2-6, with a possible D match to TRBD1 (5 bases). CDR3 length: 19 residues. Per germline, CDR1 SGHAT and CDR2 FQNNGV. The V and J ends lost 1 base and 2 bases respectively, with 18 bases between them. Here the CDR3 reads CASSLGPRKGFAGANVLTF. CDR3 DNA sequence: TGTGCCAGCAGCTTAGGTCCGAGGAAGGGGTTCGCTGGGGCCAACGTCCTGACTTTC.

The CDR3 reads CASSLLDRGTPLHF. Here the CDR3 DNA reads TGTGCCAGCAGCTTACTGGACAGGGGGACACCCCTCCACTTT. The gene calls are TRBV7-8 and TRBJ1-6; 10 nucleotides line up with TRBD1. Germline values: CDR1 SGHVS, CDR2 FQNEAQ. CDR3 length equals 14 residues. The trim removed 2 bases at V and 11 bases at J, leaving 3 bases unmatched.

V and J are TRBV7-2 and TRBJ1-2; TRBD1 might be the D (5 bases). Trimming left V 6 bases short and J 3 bases short, with 20 bases between. Germline values: CDR1 SGHTA, CDR2 FQGNSA. The CDR3 contains 16 residues. The CDR3 spells CASSSVGRGPHYGYTF. The CDR3 nucleotides are TGTGCCAGCAGTTCCGTGGGGCGGGGCCCCCACTATGGCTACACCTTC.

This clone was seen more than once but under ten times. This chain uses TRBV6-4 with TRBJ2-2, with D possibly TRBD1 on 5 matching bases. There are 14 residues in the CDR3. Trimming took off 2 bases at V and 6 bases at J, with 10 bases between the two ends. CDR1 and CDR2 (germline): MRHNA, SNTAGT. The CDR3: CASSDLTGPGELFF. The CDR3 nucleotides are TGTGCCAGCAGTGACCTCACAGGTCCCGGGGAGCTGTTTTTT.

The V call is TRBV6-5, the J call TRBJ2-7, with D perhaps TRBD2 (6 bases). Germline V lookup: CDR1 MNHEY, CDR2 SVGAGI. V lost 7 bases to trimming and J lost 3 bases, with 16 bases between them. CDR3 length: 14 residues. CDR3 amino acids: CASISGVELYEQYF. The CDR3 region has the DNA TGTGCCAGCATTTCGGGGGTAGAGCTCTACGAGCAGTACTTC.

This clone was seen a single time. The genes are TRBV5-1 and TRBJ2-4; TRBD1 matches at 8 bases. Trimming removed 3 bases from V and 6 bases from J; junction bases left unmatched: 14. Germline V gene lookup returns CDR1 SGHRS and CDR2 YFSETQ. There are 17 residues in the CDR3. CDR3 protein: CASSWASRGRVGNIQYF. CDR3 sequence (DNA): TGCGCCAGCAGCTGGGCCTCCAGGGGGCGCGTCGGAAACATTCAGTACTTC.